A selection of T cell receptor beta chains follows, all from one sample in a study of OX40 agonist ivuxolimab in advanced cancers. Here immunoSEQ multiplex PCR was the method, and the copy in TCRdb shows in-frame clones only, minus some. The sample yields tens of thousands of clones, approximately 80% seen once. This specimen consisted of CD4+ or CD8+ T cells sorted from blood, obtained in a trial of the OX40 agonist ivuxolimab. Receptors were obtained from an adult with an advanced solid tumor such as melanoma, head and neck, liver or kidney cancer. Each CDR3 is given with its conserved first and last residue. The order of the fields is clone size, V gene, J gene, D gene, CDR3 DNA, CDR3 protein. D genes are given only for firm matches. The size of a clone is reported for some rows only, either as once, few or many, or as a class for expanded clones.

NA,TRBV2,TRBJ1-5,NA,TGTGCCAGCAGTGGAGGGGCTTATAGCAATCAGCCCCAGCATTTT,CASSGGAYSNQPQHF
NA,TRBV6-1,TRBJ2-2,NA,TGTGCCAGCAGTGAAGCTTGGGGGATTAACACCGGGGAGCTGTTTTTT,CASSEAWGINTGELFF
NA,TRBV7-9,TRBJ2-4,TRBD2,TGTGCCAGCAGCTCCTTAGGGCGGGGGAACATTCAGTACTTC,CASSSLGRGNIQYF
NA,TRBV4-2,TRBJ1-3,NA,TGTGCCAGCAGCCAAGATTTAGCAAATCGAGGAAACACCATATATTTT,CASSQDLANRGNTIYF
NA,TRBV29-1,TRBJ1-5,NA,TGCAGCATTGGGGGTCACAGCAATCAGCCCCAGCATTTT,CSIGGHSNQPQHF
NA,TRBV6-5,TRBJ1-2,TRBD1,TGTGCCAGCAGGACGGGACAGATGGGCTACACCTTC,CASRTGQMGYTF
NA,TRBV9,TRBJ2-7,NA,TGTGCCAGCAGCGTAGATTTTAGCTCCTACGAGCAGTACTTC,CASSVDFSSYEQYF
NA,TRBV9,TRBJ2-5,NA,TGTGCCAGCAGCGTCGCGGGGAGAATAGAGACCCAGTACTTC,CASSVAGRIETQYF
NA,TRBV19,TRBJ1-2,NA,TGTGCCAGTAGTACAACCGGACAGCGGGAAGGCTACACCTTC,CASSTTGQREGYTF
NA,TRBV7-3,TRBJ2-3,TRBD2,TGTGCCAGCAGCTCCTCCAGCGGGGGGGAGACAGATACGCAGTATTTT,CASSSSSGGETDTQYF
NA,TRBV9,TRBJ2-1,NA,TGTGCCAGCAGCGTCTCGGTGGATCATGAGCAGTTCTTC,CASSVSVDHEQFF
few,TRBV10-1,TRBJ2-7,TRBD1,TGCGCCAGCAGTTATAGCCGGGACAGGGGTCTCAACGAGCAGTACTTC,CASSYSRDRGLNEQYF
NA,TRBV5-1,TRBJ2-7,NA,TGCGCCAGCAGCATAGGGACGGTTTACTACGAGCAGTACTTC,CASSIGTVYYEQYF
NA,TRBV19,TRBJ1-2,NA,TGTGCCAGTAGTATGGGACTGGGGTATGGCTACACCTTC,CASSMGLGYGYTF
NA,TRBV6-1,TRBJ1-2,NA,TGTGCCAGCAGGTTGACAGCTAACTATGGCTACACCTTC,CASRLTANYGYTF
NA,TRBV14,TRBJ2-1,TRBD2,TGTGCCAGCAGCCATCCATTCTCCCGCGGGGGGTTATCCTACAATGAGCAGTTCTTC,CASSHPFSRGGLSYNEQFF
NA,TRBV5-1,TRBJ1-4,NA,TGCGCCAGCAGCTCGTCTCCGGCTTCAACTAATGAAAAACTGTTTTTT,CASSSSPASTNEKLFF
NA,TRBV19,TRBJ2-1,NA,TGTGCCAGTAAGGGGGGGGGCCTTGAGCAGTTCTTC,CASKGGGLEQFF
NA,TRBV7-2,TRBJ1-5,NA,TGTGCCAGCAGCTTCAGGGCTTCCCAGCCCCAGCATTTT,CASSFRASQPQHF
NA,TRBV4-2,TRBJ1-4,NA,TGTGCCAGCAGCCAAGGTAGAAAGGAGGACGAAAAACTGTTTTTT,CASSQGRKEDEKLFF
NA,TRBV2,TRBJ2-7,NA,TGTGCCAGCGGGGCAAGACAGCACGAGCAGTACTTC,CASGARQHEQYF
NA,TRBV27,TRBJ2-2,NA,TGTGCCAGCAGTTTGCGCTCTGTGGGGGCCGGGGAGCTGTTTTTT,CASSLRSVGAGELFF
once,TRBV5-1,TRBJ2-7,NA,TGCGCCAGCAGCTTCCGGGACGGACCTTACGAGCAGTACTTC,CASSFRDGPYEQYF
once,TRBV5-1,TRBJ2-3,NA,TGCGCCAGCAGCTTGGATGGACAGCCTAGCACAGATACGCAGTATTTT,CASSLDGQPSTDTQYF
NA,TRBV11-2,TRBJ2-1,TRBD2,TGTGCCAGCAGCTTAGCCCTAGCGGGGGCTAACAATGAGCAGTTCTTC,CASSLALAGANNEQFF
NA,TRBV18,TRBJ2-7,TRBD2,TGTGCCAGCTCACTTGCTAGCGGGGGGTCCTACGAGCAGTACTTC,CASSLASGGSYEQYF
NA,TRBV5-4,TRBJ2-3,NA,TGTGCCAGCAGCTTGGTCCTAGCGCAAGATACGCAGTATTTT,CASSLVLAQDTQYF
NA,TRBV6-5,TRBJ2-5,NA,TGTGCCAGCAGTTCCCGACAGCCAAGGGAGACCCAGTACTTC,CASSSRQPRETQYF
NA,TRBV11-2,TRBJ2-5,NA,TGTGCCAGCAGCTCCTTGGGGGGTCAAGAGACCCAGTACTTC,CASSSLGGQETQYF
NA,TRBV19,TRBJ2-7,NA,TGTGCCAGTACCTTGACAGGGGAGGGCTCCTACGAGCAGTACTTC,CASTLTGEGSYEQYF
NA,TRBV2,TRBJ1-6,TRBD1,TGTGCCAGCAGTGAAGTTGGGACAGGGAAGTCACCCCTCCACTTT,CASSEVGTGKSPLHF
NA,TRBV19,TRBJ1-2,TRBD1,TGTGCCAGTAGTAGAGACAGGGGGCGCGAGAATGGCTACACCTTC,CASSRDRGRENGYTF
once,TRBV28,TRBJ2-5,TRBD1,TGTGCCAGCCGCCCACTAGACAGGGAAGTGGAGACCCAGTACTTC,CASRPLDREVETQYF
NA,TRBV19,TRBJ1-5,NA,TGTGCCAGTAGTGACTGGGGGGCGCGGGGCAATCAGCCCCAGCATTTT,CASSDWGARGNQPQHF
NA,TRBV19,TRBJ1-1,NA,TGTGCCAGTAGTATTGACCGGTGGAACACTGAAGCTTTCTTT,CASSIDRWNTEAFF
NA,TRBV5-8,TRBJ1-1,TRBD1,TGTGCCAGCAGCTTGGGAGACAGGGAGGGCACTGAAGCTTTCTTT,CASSLGDREGTEAFF
NA,TRBV30,TRBJ2-3,TRBD2,TGTGCCAGCCACCCGGGACTAGCCGGAGATACGCAGTATTTT,CASHPGLAGDTQYF